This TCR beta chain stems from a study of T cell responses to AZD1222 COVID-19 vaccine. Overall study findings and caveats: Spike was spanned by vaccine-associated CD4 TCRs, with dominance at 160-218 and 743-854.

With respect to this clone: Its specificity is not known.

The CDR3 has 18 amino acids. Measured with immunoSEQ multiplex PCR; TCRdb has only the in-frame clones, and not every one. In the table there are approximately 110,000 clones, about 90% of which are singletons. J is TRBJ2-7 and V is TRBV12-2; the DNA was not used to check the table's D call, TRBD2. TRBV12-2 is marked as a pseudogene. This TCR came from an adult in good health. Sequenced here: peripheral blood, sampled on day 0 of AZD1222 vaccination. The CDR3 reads CASRFPGSAGTLTYEQYF. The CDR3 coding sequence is TGTGCAAGTCGCTTCCCGGGGAGTGCGGGGACTCTCACCTACGAGCAGTACTTC.